This T cell receptor (beta chain) derives from a study of T cells in Graves' hyperthyroidism and ophthalmopathy. TCR beta CDR3 sequences were amplified from RNA transcripts. Carried out on the TCR CDR3, a first-round RT-PCR used the HTBI primer set. TCRdb passed the multiplex PCR reads through MiXCR, listing each CDR3 protein once. Among a few hundred thousand distinct CDR3 sequences listed, over 11% were seen once. The CDR3 extends over 17 amino acids. The germline V gene has CDR1 SGHVS and CDR2 FNYEAQ. V lost 1 base and J 3 bases, leaving 16 bases between the germline ends. This clonotype has a count of ten or more.

Sequenced: blood. The sequence came from a woman aged 25 to 39 with Graves' hyperthyroidism that later progressed to Graves' ophthalmopathy. The chain uses TRBV7-6 and TRBJ1-3, with D possibly being TRBD1 (6 bases). The CDR3 sequence is CASSLGGLGQNGNTIYF. The CDR3 region has the DNA TGTGCCAGCAGCTTAGGGGGCCTAGGACAGAATGGAAACACCATATATTTT. Full variable domain (missing parts from reference TRBV7-6 and TRBJ1-3): GAGVSQSPRYKVTKRGQDVALRCDPISGHVSLYWYRQALGQGPEFLTYFNYEAQQDKSGLPNDRFSAERPEGSISTLTIQRTEQRDSAMYRCASSLGGLGQNGNTIYFGEGSWLTVV.